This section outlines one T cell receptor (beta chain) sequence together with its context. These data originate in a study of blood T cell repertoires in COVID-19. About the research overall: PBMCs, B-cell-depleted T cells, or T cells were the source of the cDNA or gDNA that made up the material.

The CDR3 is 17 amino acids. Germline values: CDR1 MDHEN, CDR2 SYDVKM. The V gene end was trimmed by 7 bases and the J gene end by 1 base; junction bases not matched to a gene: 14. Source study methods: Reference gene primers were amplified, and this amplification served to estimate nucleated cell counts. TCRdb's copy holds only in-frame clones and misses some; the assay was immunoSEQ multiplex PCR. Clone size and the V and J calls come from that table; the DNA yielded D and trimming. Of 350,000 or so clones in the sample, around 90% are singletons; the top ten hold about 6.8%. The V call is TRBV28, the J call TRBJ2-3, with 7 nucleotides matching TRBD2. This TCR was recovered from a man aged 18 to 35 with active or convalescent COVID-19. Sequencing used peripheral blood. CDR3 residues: CASIPSGREWGTDTQYF. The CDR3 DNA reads TGTGCCAGCATCCCTTCTGGGCGGGAGTGGGGCACAGATACGCAGTATTTT.